Detailed here is one T cell receptor beta chain. No antigen is known for it. Time point defined: week 35, safety follow-up. What each vaccine dose contained was 300 ug of mutant IDH1 20-mer peptide, accompanied by topical imiquimod. Across weeks 1, 3, 5, 7, 11, 15, 19 and 23, patients received a vaccination each time, eight in all. There were new WHO grade 3 or 4 astrocytomas in the donors, and these were IDH1-mutant and ATRX-lost. This specimen belongs to a study of a mutant IDH1 vaccine in newly diagnosed glioma. Overall study: Patients received vaccination from 4-6 weeks after radiotherapy alone, or with temozolomide cycles. Receipt of radiotherapy, temozolomide, or both preceded the study, and most received both.

After removal of 5 bases from V and 0 bases from J, the junction contained 7 bases not matched to a gene. Germline CDR1 SGHTA, CDR2 FQGNSA. The CDR3 covers 16 residues. Assay used: immunoSEQ multiplex PCR; TCRdb lists only in-frame clones, some missing. This table has tens of thousands of clones, around four fifths appearing once. This TCR was recovered from a woman under 30 with glioma. Sample: PBMCs, taken from a glioma patient whose treatment included an IDH1 peptide vaccine. This chain uses TRBV7-2 with TRBJ2-5; 9 bases map to TRBD1. The chain's CDR3 is CASSLGQGRYQETQYF. CDR3 nucleotides: TGTGCCAGCAGCCTAGGACAGGGGCGGTACCAAGAGACCCAGTACTTC.